This passage covers 25 T cell receptor beta chains from one sample sequenced in a study of blood T cell repertoires in COVID-19. Data came from immunoSEQ multiplex PCR; TCRdb stores just in-frame clones and leaves some out. The sample lists about 470,000 clones; 87% were seen once. Sequencing was done on a sample of PBMCs or T cells enriched from blood (not recorded which). The source of these receptors is a woman younger than 35 who had recovered from COVID-19.

A single count supports this clone. V and J are TRBV6-5 and TRBJ1-3, with 9 bases fitting TRBD1. CDR3 length equals 15 residues. J was trimmed by 2 bases and V by 7 bases; bases with no gene match: 6. Germline V gene sequence: CDR1 MNHEY, CDR2 SVGAGI. CDR3 sequence reads: CASIVNRGPGNTIYF. Written as DNA, the CDR3 is TGTGCCAGCATTGTTAACAGGGGGCCTGGAAACACCATATATTTT.

The chain combines TRBV6-5 with TRBJ1-1; D perhaps matches TRBD1 (6 bases). The V gene's germline CDR1 is MNHEY and CDR2 SVGAGI. Trimming left V 6 bases short and J 4 bases short, with 12 bases between. This CDR3 comprises 13 residues. Written as DNA, the CDR3 is TGTGCCAGCAGGCGGACAGAACGCACTGAAGCTTTCTTT. Translating gives CASRRTERTEAFF.

J is TRBJ2-7 and V is TRBV7-9; 9 bases are shared with TRBD1. The J segment lost 3 bases and the V segment lost 5 bases, leaving 5 bases of the junction unmatched. Germline CDR1 SEHNR, CDR2 FQNEAQ (reference sequence). This CDR3 is built from 14 residues. The CDR3 here is CASSRKGQGYEQYF. The CDR3 nucleotides are TGTGCCAGCAGCCGCAAGGGACAGGGCTACGAGCAGTACTTC.

The CDR3 region is CASSFTGQGYTF. CDR3 in DNA: TGTGCCAGCAGCTTTACAGGGCAGGGCTACACCTTC. The rearrangement uses TRBV7-9 and TRBJ1-2; a possible D gene is TRBD1 (6 bases). V was shortened by 3 bases and J by 8 bases, with 10 bases between the two germline ends. Germline lookup yields CDR1 SEHNR and CDR2 FQNEAQ (reference sequence). CDR3 length: 12 amino acids.

This chain joins TRBV5-1 and TRBJ1-1; 7 bases agree with TRBD1. Germline values: CDR1 SGHRS, CDR2 YFSETQ. The V gene end was trimmed by 3 bases and the J gene end by 3 bases; junction bases not matched to a gene: 8. This CDR3 spans 15 amino acids. As DNA, the CDR3 is TGCGCCAGCAGCTCCACCAGACAGGGAGACACTGAAGCTTTCTTT. It yields the protein CASSSTRQGDTEAFF.

The genes are TRBV7-8 and TRBJ2-7; TRBD1 matches at 7 bases. This CDR3 is built from 15 residues. Trimming took 5 bases from V and 4 from J; bases not matched to a gene: 11. The germline gives CDR1 SGHVS, CDR2 FQNEAQ. The CDR3 region has the DNA TGTGCCAGCAGCCTAGGGACAGAAATTGTATACGAGCAGTACTTC. This gives the protein CASSLGTEIVYEQYF.

V is TRBV5-4 and J is TRBJ1-2, with 8 bases matching TRBD1. J was trimmed by 8 bases and V by 7 bases; bases with no gene match: 10. CDR3 size: 13 residues. Per the germline V gene, CDR1 is SGHNT and CDR2 is YYREEE (reference sequence). The CDR3 reads CASQQGASGGYTF. The CDR3 region has the DNA TGTGCCAGCCAGCAGGGGGCGTCGGGCGGCTACACCTTC.

V and J are TRBV5-5 and TRBJ2-3; TRBD2 is a possible D gene (6 bases). The CDR3 spans 16 residues. Germline CDR1 and CDR2: SGHKS and YYEKEE (reference sequence). Trimming stripped 2 bases from V and 3 bases from J, with 16 bases between. In nucleotides, the CDR3 is TGTGCCAGCAGCTTAGGAGGGCTCGGGGGTACAGATACGCAGTATTTT. Its translation is CASSLGGLGGTDTQYF. The variable domain in full, completed from reference TRBV5-5 and TRBJ2-3, reads DAGVTQSPTHLIKTRGQQVTLRCSPISGHKSVSWYQQVLGQGPQFIFQYYEKEERGRGNFPDRFSARQFPNYSSELNVNALLLGDSALYLCASSLGGLGGTDTQYFGPGTRLTVL.

The chain combines TRBV11-2 with TRBJ1-4, with 8 bases that match TRBD1. V trimming: 5 bases; J trimming: 8 bases; junction bases outside the gene matches: 7. Germline V gives CDR1 SGHAT, CDR2 FQNNGV. The CDR3 spans 14 residues. The chain's CDR3 is CASSTDRVGEKLFF. CDR3 bases: TGTGCCAGCAGCACGGACAGGGTAGGGGAAAAACTGTTTTTT.

The chain uses TRBV11-2 and TRBJ1-5; 7 nucleotides agree with TRBD1. Germline CDR1 and CDR2: SGHAT and FQNNGV. This CDR3 contains 15 residues. J lost 4 bases, V lost 5 bases, and 8 bases had no gene match. The CDR3: CASSHGTANNQPQHF. CDR3 bases: TGTGCCAGCAGCCATGGGACAGCTAATAATCAGCCCCAGCATTTT.

This clone came up once. The CDR3 sequence: CASSLLPGARPTEAFF. CDR3 bases: TGTGCCAGCAGCTTATTGCCAGGGGCCCGTCCTACTGAAGCTTTCTTT. V and J are TRBV7-6 and TRBJ1-1; a possible D gene is TRBD1 (6 bases). The CDR3 runs to 16 residues. Trimming removed 2 bases from V and 5 bases from J, with 18 bases in between. CDR1 is SGHVS and CDR2 is FNYEAQ in the germline V gene.

V gene TRBV2 combines with J gene TRBJ1-1, with D uncertain. This CDR3 has 13 amino acids. Trimming cost V 7 bases and J 4 bases, with 13 bases left between them. Germline CDR1 reads SNHLY; CDR2 reads FYNNEI. CDR3 loop: CASKESGSTEAFF. CDR3 bases: TGTGCCAGCAAGGAATCGGGGTCCACTGAAGCTTTCTTT.

The V gene is TRBV28, the J gene TRBJ1-6; D possibly corresponds to TRBD1 (5 bases). From germline, CDR1 is MDHEN and CDR2 SYDVKM. Trimming left V 2 bases short and J 10 bases short, with 18 bases between. CDR3 length equals 16 residues. CDR3 sequence reads: CASSLIQGPGGSPLHF. CDR3 in DNA: TGTGCCAGCAGTTTAATCCAGGGCCCGGGGGGATCACCCCTCCACTTT. Full variable domain (missing parts from reference TRBV28 and TRBJ1-6): DVKVTQSSRYLVKRTGEKVFLECVQDMDHENMFWYRQDPGLGLRLIYFSYDVKMKEKGDIPEGYSVSREKKERFSLILESASTNQTSMYLCASSLIQGPGGSPLHFGNGTRLTVT.

The J gene is TRBJ2-3, the V gene TRBV5-1; D might be TRBD2 (6 bases). Germline V gene data show CDR1 as SGHRS and CDR2 as YFSETQ. V was pared by 5 bases and J by 1 base, with 11 bases between. This CDR3 region has 14 residues. Here the CDR3 reads CASRWEAGTDTQYF. DNA for the CDR3: TGCGCCAGCAGATGGGAGGCTGGCACAGATACGCAGTATTTT.

The J gene is TRBJ2-1, the V gene TRBV10-3; 11 bases agree with TRBD2. From germline, CDR1 is ENHRY and CDR2 SYGVKD. CDR3 length: 17 amino acids. Germline trimming cut 7 bases from V and 5 bases from J; bases unmatched to any gene: 13. CDR3 loop: CAIMTREGTSGNNEQFF. In DNA form, the CDR3 reads TGTGCCATCATGACCAGAGAAGGGACTAGCGGTAACAATGAGCAGTTCTTC.

The chain uses TRBV7-8 and TRBJ1-5; 7 bases align to TRBD1. After removal of 1 base from V and 1 base from J, the junction contained 1 base not matched to a gene. Germline V CDR1 and CDR2: SGHVS, FQNEAQ. The CDR3 is 15 amino acids. CDR3 sequence reads: CASSLVQGSNQPQHF. The CDR3 DNA reads TGTGCCAGCAGCTTAGTACAGGGGAGCAATCAGCCCCAGCATTTT.

This clone was seen a few times. J is TRBJ1-2 and V is TRBV18, with 7 bases identical to TRBD1. Per the germline V gene, CDR1 is KGHSH and CDR2 is LQKENI. The CDR3 has 15 amino acids. The trim removed 5 bases at V and 2 bases at J, leaving 8 bases unmatched. The CDR3 region is CASSDETGPNYGYTF. The CDR3 nucleotides are TGTGCCAGCTCAGATGAGACAGGGCCGAACTATGGCTACACCTTC.

This chain connects TRBV19 to TRBJ2-4, with D possibly matching TRBD1 (6 bases). CDR3 length equals 18 residues. From germline, CDR1 is LNHDA and CDR2 SQIVND (reference sequence). Trimming pared 4 bases from V and 2 bases from J, leaving 21 bases between. CDR3 DNA sequence: TGTGCCAGTAGTAGCCGGTACAATTTGGACAGAACCAAAAACATTCAGTACTTC. This translates into CASSSRYNLDRTKNIQYF.

With respect to this clone: Other DNA variants within this sample encode the same CDR3. The chain couples TRBV6-1 to TRBJ1-5, with D unclear. Germline values: CDR1 MNHNS, CDR2 SASEGT. V was shortened by 3 bases and J by 4 bases, with 4 bases between the two germline ends. The CDR3 length is 12 residues. CDR3 in DNA: TGTGCCAGCAGTGATCCGAATCAGCCCCAGCATTTT. It codes for CASSDPNQPQHF.

CDR3 protein: CASSRDRTEKLFF. In DNA, the CDR3 is TGTGCCAGCAGCCGGGACAGAACTGAAAAACTGTTTTTT. This sequence joins TRBV5-4 and TRBJ1-4; 7 nucleotides agree with TRBD1. The length of the CDR3 is 13 residues. Germline V CDR1 and CDR2: SGHNT, YYREEE (reference sequence). The V and J ends lost 4 bases and 7 bases, in that order; junction bases with no gene match: 4.

V gene TRBV28 combines with J gene TRBJ2-3; possibly TRBD1 for D (7 bases). The germline V and J ends were trimmed by 3 bases and 6 bases, with 19 bases remaining between them. Germline CDR1 reads MDHEN; CDR2 reads SYDVKM. The CDR3 runs 16 residues. The CDR3 DNA reads TGTGCCAGCAGTTTGGGCAAGGGGGCACGGGGGGATACGCAGTATTTT. This codes for CASSLGKGARGDTQYF. The full variable domain, with the rest looked up from reference TRBV28 and TRBJ2-3, is DVKVTQSSRYLVKRTGEKVFLECVQDMDHENMFWYRQDPGLGLRLIYFSYDVKMKEKGDIPEGYSVSREKKERFSLILESASTNQTSMYLCASSLGKGARGDTQYFGPGTRLTVL.

The genes are TRBV6-5 and TRBJ2-7; D perhaps matches TRBD1 (7 bases). This CDR3 contains 15 residues. Trimming shortened V by 0 bases and J by 4 bases, and 13 bases separated the two germline ends. CDR1 and CDR2 (germline): MNHEY, SVGAGI. The CDR3 reads CASSYSPGGPYEQYF. The CDR3 bases are TGTGCCAGCAGTTACTCACCAGGGGGGCCTTACGAGCAGTACTTC.

The chain couples TRBV5-1 to TRBJ2-1, with D possibly matching TRBD2 (5 bases). Per germline, CDR1 SGHRS and CDR2 YFSETQ. The CDR3 contains 15 residues. V gave up 0 bases and J gave up 8 bases, with 15 bases separating them. As DNA, the CDR3 is TGCGCCAGCAGCTTGGAGGCTTCGGGGATCCATGAGCAGTTCTTC. This encodes CASSLEASGIHEQFF.

CDR3 DNA sequence: TGTGCCAGCGGCCGGACAGGAGCGAACACCGGGGAGCTGTTTTTT. Translating it yields CASGRTGANTGELFF. The chain recombines TRBV6-6 with TRBJ2-2; the match to TRBD1 covers 7 bases. V lost 8 bases to trimming and J lost 0 bases; unmatched junction nucleotides: 6. Germline V gene lookup returns CDR1 MNHNY and CDR2 SVGAGI (reference sequence). This CDR3 is 15 amino acids long.

This chain joins TRBV7-8 and TRBJ2-7; weak D call: TRBD2 (5 bases). The germline gives CDR1 SGHVS, CDR2 FQNEAQ. Trimming stripped 3 bases from V and 1 base from J, with 7 bases between. The CDR3 covers 13 residues. The CDR3 nucleotides are TGTGCCAGCAGCTTCGGGAAATCCTACGAGCAGTACTTC. Translated, it gives CASSFGKSYEQYF.